This TCR beta chain is from a study of regulatory T cells in long-lasting Graves disease (dated by TCRdb to 2020 to 2022). Notes on the research overall: Patients with newly diagnosed Graves' disease had been on antithyroid drugs for under 3 months. This study used TCR sequencing and RNA sequencing of peripheral blood to compare persistent Graves' disease patients against newly diagnosed Graves' disease patients. A total of some 33 samples were covered by TCR sequencing, comprising some 13 persistent and around 20 newly diagnosed Graves' disease patients. The study was conducted in China and was registered as a clinical trial. The investigation overall reported the following: A larger number of public clonotypes was shared among persistent patients (approximately 3,000) than among newly diagnosed patients (more than 850). Only the TCR beta chain was sequenced and analyzed. The authors acknowledged the small sample size as a limitation that may reduce accuracy. Persistent Graves' disease patients showed lower TCR Shannon entropy and fewer highly expanded clones than newly diagnosed patients, suggesting clonal expansion. The study examined only peripheral blood because the primary lesion, thyroid tissue, could not be accessed.

This clonotype came up many times. The antigen it recognizes is unknown. It has no much larger one-base neighbor in the sample; base qualities were not kept. Sample time point, as interpreted from the label and publication: newly diagnosed GD, antithyroid drugs for less than 3 months. For both TCR sequencing and RNA sequencing, RNA was extracted from PBMCs using TRIzol. The diagnosis of Graves' disease followed American Thyroid Association guidelines. Patients were recruited from an endocrinology department in Xi'an, China. From each patient, approximately 9.9 milliliters of peripheral blood was collected into an EDTA anticoagulant tube. PBMCs were isolated by Ficoll Paque Plus density gradient separation without further T cell sorting. An Agilent 2100 Bioanalyzer and agarose gel were used to check RNA quality, while a NanoDrop 2000 measured RNA concentration. The method behind the library was multiplex PCR. The sequencing machine was an Illumina HiSeq 4000. TCR beta libraries were built with iRepertoire HTBI primers and Arm-PCR amplification of CDR3 regions. Gel purification was performed on PCR products prior to sequencing. The authors processed their data as follows. Gene usage analysis of CDR3 amino acid clonotypes used the approximately 62 TRBV and around 13 TRBJ segments found across samples. COPE and FqMerger were used to merge the filtered high-quality paired reads into contigs. Contigs were aligned with BLAST to IMGT TRBV, TRBD and TRBJ reference genes, and CDR3 was defined per IMGT. Any clonotype with a frequency above 0.1% was classified as a highly expanded clone. Repertoire diversity was measured by Shannon entropy, and V-J evenness by the Gini coefficient. A clonotype was considered public if more than one individual shared it. The public reads were run again by TCRdb, first through fastp at Q25 and then through MiXCR, and only productive beta chains were kept. CDR3 protein sequences are deduplicated, and each keeps its most common genes and DNA. These V and J calls rely on TCRdb rather than the paper's analysis. This sample has roughly 500,000 distinct CDR3 sequences in its table, and 13% of those were observed once. Clones ranked in the top ten supply roughly 9.7% of the sample.

These data were also reused for a study on T cells in Graves' hyperthyroidism and ophthalmopathy. As the second paper documents: Stable Graves' hyperthyroidism was defined as the absence of progression to ophthalmopathy over 18 months of follow-up. The hyperthyroidism patients were between 18 and 65 years old and newly diagnosed, with a disease duration of less than 2 months. The study excluded patients with uncontrolled infections, other autoimmune diseases, pregnancy or lactation. Diagnoses relied on clinical symptoms, serum thyroxine and TRAb, thyroid ultrasound and orbital computed tomography. For the first round of RT-PCR on the TCR CDR3, the HTBI primer set was used together with the Qiagen OneStep RT-PCR kit. Blood samples also contained most of the expanded thyroid clonotypes (frequency above 0.001), which suggests that blood repertoires may reflect thyroid immune responses. A 13 V-J signature model separated ophthalmopathy from stable hyperthyroidism, with about 88% sensitivity and 81.08% specificity in cross-validation and 80%/75% in testing. During validation, the model predicted progression to ophthalmopathy a median of approximately 6 months ahead of onset, with more than 55% sensitivity and almost 75% specificity. To identify distinguishing TCR V-J signatures, a discovery cohort of about a hundred patients was used, comprising fewer than 45 with Graves' ophthalmopathy and approximately 57 with stable Graves' hyperthyroidism. An independent validation cohort of under 20 hyperthyroidism patients and about 15 patients who later progressed to ophthalmopathy tested prospective prediction of ophthalmopathy. The 100 or so discovery patients were randomly split 7:3 into training and test sets. Thyroid tissue and blood T-cell repertoires from about six Graves' hyperthyroidism patients were also compared in the study. After blood sampling, hyperthyroidism patients were treated with methimazole at a starting dose of 30 mg daily, and ophthalmopathy patients were treated with high-dose intravenous methylprednisolone. The libraries were constructed in a second round of multiplex PCR and then size-selected and purified. Paired-end sequencing of the libraries was performed with 100 bp reads on an Illumina HiSeq2000. SOAPnuke was used to process the raw data, removing reads that contained adapters or uncalled bases, had a mean Phred below 15, or lacked an exact match to the constant primer or identifier. High-quality paired reads were merged with COPE v1.2.5, and unique nucleotide sequences were defined as clonotypes. MiTCR v1.1 was used to align the clonotypes against IMGT TRBV, TRBD and TRBJ reference segments. The analysis included only V-J combinations with a frequency above 0.0001, which together covered 99.2% of the repertoires. A TCS score was defined as the ratio of F50 (clonal expansion) to E x V (chaos), with BLOSUM62-based TCRdist applied between CDR3 peptides within each V-J. Welch's t-statistics and random forest reduced 500 to 550 V-J features to 13, which were used in a naive Bayes classifier (R e1071). No statistical method was used to set the sample size in advance, and investigators knew the group allocation. The paper reports TCR Vbeta CDR3 sequencing of 140 or so peripheral blood samples: some 44 ophthalmopathy, around 80 hyperthyroidism and around 17 progressor patients.

This specimen consisted of peripheral blood mononuclear cells (PBMCs), obtained at new diagnosis, from a patient treated with antithyroid drugs. The clonotype originates from a man aged 25 to 45 with Graves disease. Donor details come from another sample of the same person, matched by shared clones.

The CDR3 amino acid sequence is: CASSPLLSGTPYEQYF. The DNA sequence follows: TGTGCCAGCAGTCCCCTTTTAAGCGGGACCCCCTACGAGCAGTACTTC. The chain joins TRBV12-3 or TRBV12-4 to TRBJ2-7; the junction holds 7 bases that match TRBD2. The CDR3 has 16 amino acids, counting the end cysteine and phenylalanine. Only the CDR3 region is kept as DNA, spanning 48 bases read in frame from base 1. V is cut back by 5 bases and J by 2 bases, with 12 bases in the junction unmatched.